This TCR beta chain was found in a study of cytomegalovirus exposure and HLA in healthy donors. Generated by immunoSEQ multiplex PCR, the TCRdb table keeps only in-frame clones and is missing some. This sample yields around 190,000 clones, of which about 81% are seen a single time; 0.95% to 1.5% belongs to the top ten. This receptor was obtained from a woman in her 30s in good health and CMV-seronegative. Material: PBMCs.

The CDR3: CASSKVRGNRRTGELFF. The CDR3 DNA reads as TGTGCCAGCAGCAAAGTAAGGGGTAACAGACGGACCGGGGAGCTGTTTTTT. V and J are TRBV21-1 and TRBJ2-2; TRBD1 is the table's D call, not checked against the DNA. TRBV21-1 is shown as a pseudogene. The CDR3 is made up of 17 amino acids.